The 26 T cell receptor beta chains listed next were all sequenced from one sample in a study of shared clonotypes between healthy human individuals. Naive CD8 cells comprised CD45RO-negative, CCR7-positively selected cells, excluding terminally differentiated effector memory CD45RA+ cells. Clones were read by immunoSEQ multiplex PCR, and TCRdb kept only the in-frame ones, dropping some. The sample lists some 2 million clones; roughly 94% were seen once. Sample: naive CD8+ T cells sorted from blood. These receptors were obtained from a man aged 18 to 30 in good health.

This clone was seen a single time. The V and J genes are TRBV27 and TRBJ2-1, with D unclear. CDR1 is MNHEY and CDR2 is SMNVEV in the germline V gene (reference sequence). The CDR3 contains 16 residues. V lost 0 bases and J lost 2, with 11 bases in between. This CDR3 reads CASSLSDGVPYNEQFF. The CDR3 DNA follows: TGTGCCAGCAGTTTATCGGATGGGGTCCCCTACAATGAGCAGTTCTTC.

The chain recombines TRBV5-1 with TRBJ2-7; D gene uncertain. This CDR3 comprises 16 residues. The germline V gene has CDR1 SGHRS and CDR2 YFSETQ. The V end was cut by 0 bases, the J end by 2 bases, with 15 bases between. The CDR3 sequence is CASSLVDGQPAYEQYF. DNA of the CDR3: TGCGCCAGCAGCTTGGTTGATGGGCAGCCAGCCTACGAGCAGTACTTC.

Notes on this clone: This CDR3 is also generated by other DNA sequences in the sample. The chain employs TRBV5-1 and TRBJ2-7, with D perhaps TRBD2 (6 bases). The V gene's germline CDR1 is SGHRS and CDR2 YFSETQ. V dropped 4 bases and J dropped 3 bases, with 11 bases sitting between them. This CDR3 contains 13 residues. CDR3 protein: CASSPGLNYEQYF. The CDR3, as DNA: TGCGCCAGCAGCCCGGGACTGAACTACGAGCAGTACTTC.

This chain connects TRBV7-9 to TRBJ2-7, with 9 bases lining up with TRBD2. V trimming: 6 bases; J trimming: 6 bases; junction bases outside the gene matches: 12. The CDR3 length is 15 residues. The V gene's germline CDR1 is SEHNR and CDR2 FQNEAQ (reference sequence). The CDR3: CASSVSGRSGPEQYF. In nucleotides, the CDR3 is TGTGCCAGCAGTGTTAGCGGGAGATCCGGCCCCGAGCAGTACTTC.

Comment on this clone: This same CDR3 is encoded by further DNA sequences in the sample. V and J are TRBV14 and TRBJ1-2; no definite D call. This CDR3 region has 13 residues. With 1 base removed from V and 4 bases from J, the gap between germline ends came to 7 bases. The germline CDR1 and CDR2 sequences are SGHDN and FVKESK. DNA for the CDR3: TGTGCCAGCAGCCAAGCGAGGAGCTATGGCTACACCTTC. Translating it yields CASSQARSYGYTF.

V and J are TRBV7-6 and TRBJ2-5; 8 bases are shared with TRBD2. Germline CDR1 and CDR2: SGHVS and FNYEAQ. The junction had 4 bases not matched to a gene; V was cut back by 2 bases and J by 2 bases. The CDR3 covers 15 residues. The chain's CDR3 is CASSLSVAGQETQYF. The CDR3 coding sequence is TGTGCCAGCAGCTTAAGCGTAGCGGGGCAAGAGACCCAGTACTTC.

This clone was detected only once. The rearrangement links TRBV27 to TRBJ2-7; 9 bases match TRBD2. J was trimmed by 0 bases and V by 0 bases; bases with no gene match: 3. Germline assignment: CDR1 MNHEY and CDR2 SMNVEV (reference sequence). The CDR3 totals 16 residues. CDR3 loop: CASSLSASGTSYEQYF. CDR3 DNA sequence: TGTGCCAGCAGTTTATCGGCTAGCGGGACCTCCTACGAGCAGTACTTC.

This clone came up once. Other DNA sequences in the sample encode the same CDR3. The gene calls are TRBV7-9 and TRBJ2-7; D assignment may be TRBD1 or TRBD2 (7 bases each). The CDR3 sequence is 14 residues long. CDR1 and CDR2 from the germline V gene are SEHNR and FQNEAQ (reference sequence). V lost 5 bases to trimming and J lost 5 bases, with 16 bases between them. CDR3 amino acids: CASSPGQGGDEQYF. CDR3 in DNA: TGTGCCAGCAGCCCCGGGCAGGGGGGGGACGAGCAGTACTTC.

This rearrangement joins TRBV7-2 to TRBJ1-5, with D possibly matching TRBD1 (5 bases). This CDR3 comprises 13 residues. Germline V gives CDR1 SGHTA, CDR2 FQGNSA. V was shortened by 4 bases and J by 9 bases, with 13 bases between the two germline ends. CDR3 residues: CASSYTDGGPQHF. The DNA for the CDR3 is TGTGCCAGCAGCTACACGGATGGGGGGCCCCAGCATTTT. Full variable domain (missing parts from reference TRBV7-2 and TRBJ1-5): GAGVSQSPSNKVTEKGKDVELRCDPISGHTALYWYRQSLGQGLEFLIYFQGNSAPDKSGLPSDRFSAERTGGSVSTLTIQRTQQEDSAVYLCASSYTDGGPQHFGDGTRLSIL.

This sequence joins TRBV28 and TRBJ2-2; TRBD1 matches 9 bases. The trim removed 2 bases at V and 10 bases at J, leaving 5 bases unmatched. Per the germline V gene, CDR1 is MDHEN and CDR2 is SYDVKM. The CDR3 covers 14 residues. CDR3 sequence (DNA): TGTGCCAGCAGTTTAATGGGACAGGGATTGGAGCTGTTTTTT. This translates into CASSLMGQGLELFF.

The chain employs TRBV11-2 and TRBJ2-3; 9 bases match TRBD2. There are 15 residues in the CDR3. Germline loops: CDR1 SGHAT, CDR2 FQNNGV. Trimming took 1 base from V and 6 from J; bases not matched to a gene: 5. The DNA for the CDR3 is TGTGCCAGCAGCTTAGGGACTAGCGCGGGGGATACGCAGTATTTT. Encoded protein: CASSLGTSAGDTQYF.

The CDR3 sequence: CASSYPTGTGKGEQYF. Written as DNA, the CDR3 is TGTGCCAGCAGTTACCCGACCGGGACAGGGAAAGGTGAGCAGTACTTC. V gene TRBV6-6 combines with J gene TRBJ2-7; the match to TRBD1 covers 9 bases. CDR1 and CDR2 (germline): MNHNY, SVGAGI (reference sequence). The J segment lost 7 bases and the V segment lost 2 bases, leaving 12 bases of the junction unmatched. This CDR3 has 16 residues.

The chain joins TRBV29-1 to TRBJ2-2; perhaps D is TRBD1 or TRBD2 (5 bases each). Per the germline V gene, CDR1 is SQVTM and CDR2 is ANQGSEA. The CDR3 runs 13 residues. Trimming shortened V by 1 base and J by 6 bases, and 9 bases separated the two germline ends. The DNA for the CDR3 is TGCAGCGTTGAAGGGGACGCGGCCGGGGAGCTGTTTTTT. Its protein product is CSVEGDAAGELFF.

The chain uses TRBV9 and TRBJ1-1; D is perhaps TRBD1 (6 bases). The CDR3 runs 13 residues. The V and J ends lost 3 bases and 8 bases respectively, with 14 bases between them. CDR1 and CDR2 (germline): SGDLS, YYNGEE. CDR3 loop: CASSGPGGPEAFF. As DNA, the CDR3 is TGTGCCAGCAGCGGACCCGGGGGCCCGGAAGCTTTCTTT.

The J gene is TRBJ2-5, the V gene TRBV28, with a possible D match to TRBD2 (5 bases). V lost 2 bases and J 5 bases, leaving 9 bases between the germline ends. The CDR3 is 13 residues long. The germline V gene has CDR1 MDHEN and CDR2 SYDVKM. CDR3 loop: CASSLGSSETQYF. CDR3 in DNA: TGTGCCAGCAGTTTAGGGAGCTCGGAGACCCAGTACTTC. Drawing the rest from reference TRBV28 and TRBJ2-5, the complete variable domain is DVKVTQSSRYLVKRTGEKVFLECVQDMDHENMFWYRQDPGLGLRLIYFSYDVKMKEKGDIPEGYSVSREKKERFSLILESASTNQTSMYLCASSLGSSETQYFGPGTRLLVL.

The chain couples TRBV6-1 to TRBJ1-5, with D maybe TRBD1 (6 bases). The ends were cut back, 3 bases at V and 6 bases at J, with 24 bases in the middle. The CDR3 covers 18 residues. CDR1 MNHNS and CDR2 SASEGT come from the germline V gene. CDR3 protein: CASSDRVLWGRVSQPQHF. The DNA for the CDR3 is TGTGCCAGCAGTGACCGGGTTCTCTGGGGGCGGGTTTCTCAGCCCCAGCATTTT.

The J gene is TRBJ2-5, the V gene TRBV5-1; D is possibly TRBD1 (6 bases). CDR1 is SGHRS, CDR2 YFSETQ, per germline. This CDR3 contains 14 residues. Trimming took off 4 bases at V and 0 bases at J, with 10 bases between the two ends. CDR3 nucleotide sequence: TGCGCCAGCAGCCTGACAGGAAACCAAGAGACCCAGTACTTC. Amino acid sequence: CASSLTGNQETQYF.

This rearrangement joins TRBV4-1 to TRBJ2-1; unclear D gene. The V and J ends lost 0 bases and 13 bases respectively, with 16 bases between them. CDR1 is MGHRA, CDR2 YSYEKL, per germline. The CDR3 runs 14 residues. CDR3 sequence (DNA): TGCGCCAGCAGCCAAGACGTAGGAAGTCCTGAACAGTTCTTC. This sequence encodes CASSQDVGSPEQFF.

The chain recombines TRBV14 with TRBJ2-3; 7 bases map to TRBD1. V lost 0 bases and J lost 6; bases outside the gene matches: 6. Germline V lookup: CDR1 SGHDN, CDR2 FVKESK. The CDR3 spans 15 residues. The CDR3 DNA follows: TGTGCCAGCAGCCAAGACGGGCAGGGGGAGGATACGCAGTATTTT. Protein product: CASSQDGQGEDTQYF.

The V gene is TRBV4-1, the J gene TRBJ2-2; perhaps TRBD1 as D (6 bases). The V gene's germline CDR1 is MGHRA and CDR2 YSYEKL. CDR3 length equals 16 residues. The V end was cut by 2 bases, the J end by 6 bases, with 16 bases between. This CDR3 is CASSQSGVNFPGELFF. The CDR3 DNA reads as TGCGCCAGCAGCCAATCAGGGGTTAATTTCCCCGGGGAGCTGTTTTTT.

This clone appeared a single time. The V call is TRBV29-1, the J call TRBJ2-7, with 8 bases lining up with TRBD1. With V trimmed by 6 bases and J by 1 base, 11 bases remained unmatched. There are 15 residues in the CDR3. Germline lookup yields CDR1 SQVTM and CDR2 ANQGSEA. The CDR3 reads CSVDFGQGTSYEQYF. The CDR3 bases are TGCAGCGTGGACTTCGGACAGGGAACGTCCTACGAGCAGTACTTC.

The chain couples TRBV30 to TRBJ2-3, with 9 bases identical to TRBD1. The CDR3 contains 13 residues. CDR1 GTSNPN and CDR2 SVGIG come from the germline V gene (reference sequence). J was trimmed by 4 bases and V by 5 bases; bases with no gene match: 4. The CDR3 loop reads CAWGTGIADTQYF. The CDR3 DNA is TGTGCCTGGGGGACAGGGATCGCAGATACGCAGTATTTT.

For the CDR3, the DNA is TGCGCCAGCAGCCAAGATCGGAGCGGACAGGGGACCTACGAGCAGTACTTC. Translation: CASSQDRSGQGTYEQYF. The V and J genes are TRBV4-3 and TRBJ2-7, with TRBD1 matching over 9 bases. Germline V gives CDR1 LGHNA, CDR2 YSLEER. The CDR3 has 17 residues. J lost 2 bases, V lost 0 bases, and 8 bases had no gene match.

The V and J genes are TRBV30 and TRBJ2-7, with TRBD1 identical over 7 bases. Looked up from germline, CDR1 is GTSNPN and CDR2 is SVGIG (reference sequence). The CDR3 has 12 amino acids. Trimming took 1 base from V and 6 from J; bases not matched to a gene: 3. CDR3 protein: CAWSATGAEQYF. CDR3 coding DNA: TGTGCCTGGAGTGCCACAGGGGCCGAGCAGTACTTC.

With respect to this clone: This sample includes further DNA sequences coding for the same CDR3. The chain combines TRBV9 with TRBJ1-1; D is uncertain. The ends were cut back, 0 bases at V and 2 bases at J, with 8 bases in the middle. The CDR3 consists of 14 residues. The germline CDR1 and CDR2 sequences are SGDLS and YYNGEE. Here the CDR3 reads CASSVAGGNTEAFF. For the CDR3, the DNA is TGTGCCAGCAGCGTAGCTGGCGGTAACACTGAAGCTTTCTTT.

The chain recombines TRBV6-1 with TRBJ1-1; unclear D gene. Germline V CDR1 and CDR2: MNHNS, SASEGT. V lost 7 bases, J lost 7 bases, and 16 bases lay in between. The CDR3 consists of 13 residues. The CDR3: CASTLLRRDEAFF. The CDR3 DNA sequence: TGTGCCAGCACTCTCCTAAGGCGGGATGAAGCTTTCTTT.